The 29 T cell receptor beta chains presented below share a single source sample, sequenced in a study of post-analysis software for immune sequencing data. Findings and limits, study-wide: A few TRBV segments were significantly more frequent in patients than in controls. TRBV5-6, TRBV5-1 and TRBV20-1 were among these segments.

Their antigens remain unidentified. cDNA libraries for TCR beta contained unique molecular identifiers. MiXCR, run by TCRdb on the PCR reads, gives a single entry per CDR3 protein. This table has about 770,000 distinct CDR3 sequences, around 46% appearing once. The sample taken for sequencing was blood. The receptors originated from a girl between 5 and 17 years old with multiple sclerosis.

This chain links TRBV7-9 with TRBJ2-7, with TRBD2 identical over 7 bases. V lost 4 bases and J lost 5; bases outside the gene matches: 2. This CDR3 has 12 residues. The germline V gene encodes CDR1 SEHNR and CDR2 FQNEAQ (reference sequence). CDR3 sequence (DNA): TGTGCCAGCAGCTGGGGGGGGAACGAGCAGTACTTC. This gives the protein CASSWGGNEQYF.

This clonotype has only a few counts. The chain joins TRBV13 to TRBJ2-5; TRBD1 aligns across 9 bases. The CDR3 runs to 16 residues. The ends lost 8 bases at V and 5 bases at J; junction bases unmatched: 15. Germline CDR1 and CDR2: PRHDT and FYEKMQ (reference sequence). DNA for the CDR3: TGTGCCAGCGCTACCCGAACGGGACAGGGAGGGGAGACCCAGTACTTC. This encodes CASATRTGQGGETQYF. Based on the CDR3 plus reference TRBV13 and TRBJ2-5, the full variable domain is AAGVIQSPRHLIKEKRETATLKCYPIPRHDTVYWYQQGPGQDPQFLISFYEKMQSDKGSIPDRFSAQQFSDYHSELNMSSLELGDSALYFCASATRTGQGGETQYFGPGTRLLVL.

There are a few counts of this clonotype. This chain uses TRBV5-5 with TRBJ2-7; 8 nucleotides agree with TRBD2. V lost 0 bases, J lost 4 bases, and 9 bases stayed unmatched. CDR1 is SGHKS, CDR2 YYEKEE, per germline (reference sequence). CDR3 size: 16 residues. DNA for the CDR3: TGTGCCAGCAGCTTGGTTCCGGGACTAGGAGAATACGAGCAGTACTTC. Protein product: CASSLVPGLGEYEQYF.

This clonotype was observed a handful of times. This chain uses TRBV12-3 or TRBV12-4 with TRBJ2-5; 8 bases line up with TRBD1. The J call could be wrong; TRBJ2-7 is a better fit for the DNA end. This CDR3 is built from 13 residues. This CDR3 reads CASSLDRESEQYF. The CDR3 DNA is TGTGCCAGCAGTTTGGACAGGGAGTCCGAGCAGTACTTC.

The gene calls are TRBV2 and TRBJ2-6, with D hard to call. Germline assignment: CDR1 SNHLY and CDR2 FYNNEI. The length of the CDR3 is 17 residues. V lost 2 bases to trimming and J lost 0 bases, with 11 bases between them. CDR3 DNA sequence: TGTGCCAGCAGTGAAATGTTTGGGTACTCTGGGGCCAACGTCCTGACTTTC. Amino acid sequence: CASSEMFGYSGANVLTF.

This clonotype has just a few counts. The chain combines TRBV6-1 with TRBJ2-1; TRBD2 might be the D (5 bases). The J call may be faulty, since TRBJ2-7 better matches the DNA end. The CDR3 has 13 amino acids. CDR1 MNHNS and CDR2 SASEGT come from the germline V gene. Here the CDR3 reads CASSEARGYEQYF. The CDR3 DNA reads as TGTGCCAGCAGTGAAGCTCGGGGCTACGAGCAGTACTTC.

The chain links TRBV10-3 to TRBJ2-5, with D unresolved. The V end was cut by 2 bases, the J end by 2 bases, with 9 bases between. CDR1 and CDR2 (germline): ENHRY, SYGVKD. This CDR3 spans 14 amino acids. CDR3 region: CAISEASAQETQYF. The CDR3 DNA is TGTGCCATCAGTGAGGCGTCAGCTCAAGAGACCCAGTACTTC.

The chain combines TRBV12-3 or TRBV12-4 with TRBJ1-2, with a tentative D call TRBD1 (6 bases). V was shortened by 3 bases and J by 7 bases, with 12 bases between the two germline ends. The CDR3 is 13 amino acids. CDR3 loop: CASSLGWGLGYTF. Here the CDR3 DNA reads TGTGCCAGCAGTTTGGGGTGGGGGCTTGGCTACACCTTC.

This clonotype was counted between two and nine times. The chain is built from TRBV29-1 and TRBJ1-2, with 11 bases matching TRBD1. With V trimmed by 7 bases and J by 8 bases, 9 bases remained unmatched. The length of the CDR3 is 13 residues. Germline V gene data show CDR1 as SQVTM and CDR2 as ANQGSEA. CDR3 protein: CSARTGGAGGYTF. In DNA form, the CDR3 reads TGCAGCGCCCGGACAGGGGGCGCCGGCGGCTACACCTTC.

This clonotype occurred a few times. The chain recombines TRBV6-2 or TRBV6-3 with TRBJ2-1; D not certain. There are 14 residues in the CDR3. Germline V gene data show CDR1 as MNHEY and CDR2 as SVGEGT. Trimming pared 6 bases from V and 6 bases from J, leaving 15 bases between. In DNA, the CDR3 is TGTGCCAGCAGAGTTACGGGCCTGATCAATGAGCAGTTCTTC. Translation gives CASRVTGLINEQFF.

This clonotype appeared a few times. The CDR3 DNA sequence: TGTGCCAGCGCTTTCGGGCCCCAGGACATTCAGTACTTC. Its protein product is CASAFGPQDIQYF. The V call is TRBV7-8, the J call TRBJ2-4, with D hard to call. Germline V CDR1 and CDR2: SGHVS, FQNEAQ. The CDR3 runs 13 residues. V lost 8 bases and J 8 bases, leaving 16 bases between the germline ends.

The table lists this clonotype with a few counts. This chain uses TRBV28 with TRBJ2-7; 7 nucleotides match TRBD2. The CDR3 consists of 14 residues. J gave up 3 bases and V 8 bases, and 10 bases lay outside the gene matches. Germline V lookup: CDR1 MDHEN, CDR2 SYDVKM. The CDR3 protein is CASAPGGSRYEQYF. The CDR3 nucleotides read TGTGCCAGCGCCCCCGGCGGGAGTCGCTACGAGCAGTACTTC.

The V call is TRBV7-3, the J call TRBJ2-6; D perhaps matches TRBD1 (6 bases). The CDR3 totals 18 residues. Trimming took off 5 bases at V and 0 bases at J, with 17 bases between the two ends. The germline V gene has CDR1 SGHTA and CDR2 FQGTGA. The CDR3 loop is CASSPQGSFSSGANVLTF. In DNA, the CDR3 is TGTGCCAGCAGCCCCCAGGGGTCGTTTAGCTCTGGGGCCAACGTCCTGACTTTC.

The chain recombines TRBV5-1 with TRBJ2-3; D perhaps matches TRBD2 (6 bases). The CDR3 is 16 amino acids. V lost 0 bases and J lost 1, with 12 bases in between. In germline, CDR1 is SGHRS, CDR2 YFSETQ. In DNA, the CDR3 is TGCGCCAGCAGCTTGGGATGGGGGGAACGCACAGATACGCAGTATTTT. This gives the protein CASSLGWGERTDTQYF.

This chain joins TRBV12-5 and TRBJ1-5, with D unclear. Trimming took off 1 base at V and 0 bases at J, with 4 bases between the two ends. CDR1 and CDR2 (germline): LGHNT, FRNRAP. CDR3 size: 14 residues. CDR3: CASGLGDSNQPQHF. The CDR3 DNA reads TGTGCTAGTGGTTTGGGGGATAGCAATCAGCCCCAGCATTTT.

This clonotype occurred a few times. The rearrangement links TRBV20-1 to TRBJ2-7; D possibly uses TRBD1 or TRBD2 (5 bases each). This CDR3 region has 13 residues. V gave up 4 bases and J gave up 0 bases, with 10 bases separating them. The germline V gene has CDR1 DFQATT and CDR2 SNEGSKA (reference sequence). DNA of the CDR3: TGCAGTGCTACCAGGGAGCTCTCCTACGAGCAGTACTTC. It yields the protein CSATRELSYEQYF.

This clonotype was picked up a small number of times. The chain carries TRBV7-9 and TRBJ2-5; D is undetermined. Germline CDR1 and CDR2: SEHNR and FQNEAQ (reference sequence). This CDR3 contains 12 residues. V shed 3 bases and J shed 4 bases, with 6 bases lying between them. CDR3 bases: TGTGCCAGCAGCTTCAGCACAGAGACCCAGTACTTC. This translates into CASSFSTETQYF.

This chain connects TRBV7-6 to TRBJ2-1; D is perhaps TRBD1 or TRBD2 (6 bases each). V was trimmed by 5 bases and J by 2 bases, leaving 19 bases between them. This CDR3 is 17 amino acids long. The germline V gene encodes CDR1 SGHVS and CDR2 FNYEAQ. The CDR3 DNA is TGTGCCAGCAGCCCGCGCGAGGGGGGCCGCCCCTACAATGAGCAGTTCTTC. Its protein is CASSPREGGRPYNEQFF.

V gene TRBV9 combines with J gene TRBJ1-4; 8 bases match TRBD1. The germline gives CDR1 SGDLS, CDR2 YYNGEE. The CDR3 spans 13 residues. Unmatched junction bases numbered 4, after V lost 2 bases and J lost 10 bases. Here the CDR3 DNA reads TGTGCCAGCAGCGTCGGACAGGGTGGAAAACTGTTTTTT. Its translation: CASSVGQGGKLFF.

This clonotype was seen a few times. V and J are TRBV20-1 and TRBJ2-7; tentatively, D is TRBD1 (6 bases). This CDR3 spans 13 amino acids. V was pared by 1 base and J by 7 bases, with 14 bases between. CDR1 and CDR2 (germline): DFQATT, SNEGSKA (reference sequence). CDR3 coding DNA: TGCAGTGCTAGAGCCCAGGGGCTGAATGAGCAGTACTTC. It translates to CSARAQGLNEQYF.

In this sample, this clonotype turned up once. The chain couples TRBV6-1 to TRBJ1-6; D may be TRBD1 (6 bases). V was trimmed by 2 bases and J by 6 bases, leaving 11 bases between them. The CDR3 length is 15 residues. The germline CDR1 and CDR2 sequences are MNHNS and SASEGT. This CDR3 is CASSEFGQINSPLHF. DNA of the CDR3: TGTGCCAGCAGTGAATTCGGACAGATTAATTCACCCCTCCACTTT.

The chain joins TRBV7-8 to TRBJ2-4; TRBD2 is a possible D gene (6 bases). The J call is uncertain, as TRBJ2-5 better fits the DNA end. CDR1 is SGHVS and CDR2 is FQNEAQ in the germline V gene. CDR3 length: 17 residues. The chain's CDR3 is CASSLTGAGGATETQYF. In DNA, the CDR3 is TGTGCCAGCAGCTTAACCGGAGCTGGAGGGGCCACGGAGACCCAGTACTTC.

The J gene is TRBJ2-7, the V gene TRBV15, with D perhaps matching TRBD1 or TRBD2 (5 bases each). Trimming removed 0 bases at V and 3 bases at J, with 12 bases between. From germline, CDR1 is LNHNV and CDR2 YYDKDF (reference sequence). The CDR3 totals 15 residues. CDR3 protein: CATSRDKGTFYEQYF. For the CDR3, the DNA is TGTGCCACCAGCAGAGATAAAGGGACCTTCTACGAGCAGTACTTC.

This chain joins TRBV28 and TRBJ1-2; TRBD1 might be the D (5 bases). This CDR3 spans 15 amino acids. CDR1 and CDR2 (germline): MDHEN, SYDVKM. Trimming stripped 6 bases from V and 2 bases from J, with 16 bases between. The CDR3 here is CASSPPGVPNYGYTF. The CDR3 coding sequence is TGTGCCAGCAGCCCTCCGGGGGTCCCCAACTATGGCTACACCTTC.

This clonotype was observed once. This sequence joins TRBV18 and TRBJ1-2; D gene unclear. CDR1 is KGHSH and CDR2 is LQKENI in the germline V gene. V was cut by 2 bases and J by 2 bases, with 15 bases left in between. This CDR3 spans 16 amino acids. The CDR3 sequence: CASSPEGLSPNYGYTF. CDR3 sequence (DNA): TGTGCCAGCTCACCAGAAGGATTGAGTCCCAACTATGGCTACACCTTC. The entire variable domain, with the rest obtained from reference TRBV18 and TRBJ1-2, is as follows: NAGVMQNPRHLVRRRGQEARLRCSPMKGHSHVYWYRQLPEEGLKFMVYLQKENIIDESGMPKERFSAEFPKEGPSILRIQQVVRGDSAAYFCASSPEGLSPNYGYTFGSGTRLTVV.

This chain links TRBV3-1 with TRBJ2-1; D unresolved. V gave up 1 base and J gave up 8 bases, with 15 bases separating them. The germline gives CDR1 LGHDT, CDR2 YNNKEL (reference sequence). CDR3 length equals 15 residues. The CDR3 protein is CASSQGQTLNYEQFF. The CDR3 DNA follows: TGTGCCAGCAGCCAAGGCCAGACCCTCAACTATGAGCAGTTCTTC.

The sample holds a few counts of this clonotype. This chain joins TRBV30 and TRBJ2-1; TRBD2 agrees at 8 bases. Germline lookup yields CDR1 GTSNPN and CDR2 SVGIG (reference sequence). After removal of 3 bases from V and 5 bases from J, the junction contained 6 bases not matched to a gene. CDR3 length: 14 amino acids. In DNA form, the CDR3 reads TGTGCCTGGAGAGAGGGACTAGTCAACAATGAGCAGTTCTTC. It yields the protein CAWREGLVNNEQFF.

A few counts support this clonotype. The chain couples TRBV27 to TRBJ2-7; D unclear. Germline V gene sequence: CDR1 MNHEY, CDR2 SMNVEV (reference sequence). The V end lost 7 bases, the J end lost 0 bases, and 4 bases lay between the germline ends. The CDR3 runs 11 residues. The CDR3 DNA reads as TGTGCCAGCATGAGCTCCTACGAGCAGTACTTC. Amino acid sequence: CASMSSYEQYF.

There are a few counts of this clonotype. This chain connects TRBV20-1 to TRBJ2-3; perhaps TRBD2 as D (6 bases). CDR1 DFQATT and CDR2 SNEGSKA come from the germline V gene (reference sequence). Trimming took 5 bases from V and 4 from J, leaving 22 bases between them. The CDR3 runs 16 residues. The CDR3 sequence: CSAFPSTSFSSDTQYF. The CDR3 bases are TGCAGTGCTTTCCCCTCCACTAGCTTCTCTTCAGATACGCAGTATTTT.